A single sample is the source of the 4 T cell receptor beta chains below, sequenced in a study of blood T cell repertoires in COVID-19 (TCRdb year 2020). The library was generated by the immunoSEQ multiplex PCR assay. TCRdb took over this immuneACCESS table, retaining in-frame rearrangements with V and J assigned. Such tables are incomplete; in checked studies, under half of the missing clones stem from an unresolved V gene, and the remainder is unexplained. The sample table records about 140,000 clones; less than 90% of these occur just once. The top ten constitute 2.5% of the sample. Specimen: peripheral blood. These receptors were collected from a human donor with COVID-19, enrolled during active disease. The donor label of this sample is uncertain.

The CDR3 sequence: CASSPGLENYEQYF. CDR3 nucleotide sequence: TGTGCCAGCAGTCCCGGACTGGAGAACTACGAGCAGTACTTC. The chain couples TRBV27 to TRBJ2-7, with D possibly TRBD2 on 5 matching bases. CDR3 size: 14 residues. Germline-derived CDR1 and CDR2 are MNHEY and SMNVEV (reference sequence). The V and J ends lost 5 bases and 3 bases respectively, with 14 bases between them.

The chain employs TRBV6-5 and TRBJ2-1; 9 bases align to TRBD1. V was pared by 5 bases and J by 9 bases, with 11 bases of the junction left unmatched. Germline V lookup: CDR1 MNHEY, CDR2 SVGAGI. This CDR3 is 15 amino acids long. The DNA for the CDR3 is TGTGCCAGCAGTCCGCCGGACAGGGGTTTCGGTGAGCAGTTCTTC. The encoded protein is CASSPPDRGFGEQFF.

The chain uses TRBV2 and TRBJ1-4; 7 nucleotides line up with TRBD1. Germline loops: CDR1 SNHLY, CDR2 FYNNEI. CDR3 length: 17 residues. J was trimmed by 0 bases and V by 7 bases; bases with no gene match: 11. CDR3 nucleotide sequence: TGTGCCAGCACCCGACCCGGGACAGCCGCAACTAATGAAAAACTGTTTTTT. Encoded protein: CASTRPGTAATNEKLFF.

The chain combines TRBV25-1 with TRBJ2-7, with 8 bases lining up with TRBD2. Trimming took 3 bases from V and 5 from J; bases not matched to a gene: 6. The CDR3 length is 14 residues. In germline, CDR1 is MGHDK, CDR2 SYGVNS. The CDR3 nucleotides read TGTGCCAGCAGTGATCGGGAGGGCGATAACGAGCAGTACTTC. It is translated as CASSDREGDNEQYF.